This T cell receptor beta chain was found in a study of CD8 T cells in ankylosing spondylitis. General study findings and limits: Disease-linked clones had a CD8+ phenotype and relatively low frequency in peripheral blood.

TCRdb used MiXCR to reprocess the 5' RACE reads, holding one entry per CDR3 protein. The table records fewer than 150,000 distinct CDR3 sequences, about 6.7% of them present only once. Trimming took 0 bases from V and 6 from J, leaving 9 bases between them. Germline loops: CDR1 MGHRA, CDR2 YSYEKL. The CDR3 sequence is 15 residues long. This clonotype came up many times. What it recognizes is unknown. Sample: blood, either unsorted or a sorted T cell fraction (not recorded which). The chain is built from TRBV4-1 and TRBJ1-6; the D gene is possibly TRBD1 (6 bases). The sequence was obtained from a female donor with ankylosing spondylitis or in good health (not recorded which). CDR3 sequence reads: CASSQEGGLNSPLHF. The CDR3 nucleotides are TGCGCCAGCAGCCAAGAGGGGGGGCTTAATTCACCCCTCCACTTT.